These 11 T cell receptor beta chains were all obtained from the same sample, sequenced in a study of tumor and adjacent non-tumor tissue in lung cancer. Three rounds of nested PCR, following a modified ARM-PCR protocol, produced the TCRbeta library. TCRdb independently ran MiXCR on the multiplex PCR reads; one entry per CDR3 protein. This sample yields some 99,000 distinct CDR3 sequences, of which about 64% are seen a single time; around 19% belongs to the top ten. RNA was extracted from bulk tissue without any cell sorting. Distant lung tissue was collected more than 3 cm away from the tumor edge. The material sequenced was distant non-tumor lung tissue. All receptors come from a man aged 55-75 years with non-small cell lung cancer.

To note about this clonotype: One end of the junction fails to match germline, which may point to a read error. The V gene is TRBV13, the J gene TRBJ2-2, with 10 bases lining up with TRBD2. Germline values: CDR1 PRHDT, CDR2 FYEKMQ (reference sequence). CDR3 length: 16 amino acids. The CDR3 here is CASIPRTSGNTWELFF. The CDR3 DNA follows: TGTGCCAGCATCCCCAGGACTAGCGGAAACACCTGGGAGCTGTTTTTT.

Notes on this clonotype: The germline gene is not matched at one end of the junction; a read error may be the cause. The chain links TRBV12-3 or TRBV12-4 to TRBJ1-2; 9 nucleotides agree with TRBD1. The CDR3 covers 16 residues. CDR3 nucleotide sequence: TGTGCCAGCAGTTCAGTTCGGACAGGGGTTAACTATGACTACATCTTC. This gives the protein CASSSVRTGVNYDYIF.

This clonotype was detected many times. The chain combines TRBV6-5 with TRBJ2-3; D not resolved. V lost 7 bases and J lost 0, with 8 bases in between. This CDR3 contains 13 residues. CDR1 and CDR2 from the germline V gene are MNHEY and SVGAGI. DNA of the CDR3: TGTGCCAGCAAGGCACCTAGCACAGATACGCAGTATTTT. Translating gives CASKAPSTDTQYF.

A note on this clonotype: This may be a read error: a much more frequent sequence differs by one nucleotide. As DNA, the CDR3 is TGCGCCAGCAGCGTGACAGGGAGTCAAGAGACCCTGTACTTC. The encoded protein is CASSVTGSQETLYF. The chain combines TRBV5-1 with TRBJ2-5; 7 bases fit TRBD1. The CDR3 has 14 amino acids. Germline loops: CDR1 SGHRS, CDR2 YFSETQ.

A few counts support this clonotype. With a much larger clone just one base away, this may be a read error. This sequence joins TRBV14 and TRBJ2-1, with D possibly matching TRBD2 (6 bases). Germline V lookup: CDR1 SGHDN, CDR2 FVKESK. The CDR3 is 18 amino acids. Here the CDR3 reads CAISLTAAGLNFYNEQFF. As DNA, the CDR3 is TGTGCCATCAGCCTAACCGCCGCGGGACTTAACTTCTACAATGAGCAGTTCTTC.

As regards this clonotype: A much larger clone differs from this one at a single base, so this may be a read error. The chain combines TRBV6-2 or TRBV6-3 with TRBJ1-5, with 7 bases that match TRBD1. V lost 2 bases, J lost 5 bases, and 6 bases stayed unmatched. The V gene's germline CDR1 is MNHEY and CDR2 SVGEGT. The length of the CDR3 is 15 residues. CDR3 loop: CASSYLYRGYQPQHF. The DNA of the CDR3 is TGTGCCAGCAGTTACCTGTACAGGGGATATCAGCCCCAGCATTTT.

This chain connects TRBV11-2 to TRBJ2-7; 11 bases agree with TRBD1. The J segment lost 3 bases and the V segment lost 5 bases, leaving 9 bases of the junction unmatched. CDR1 and CDR2 from the germline V gene are SGHAT and FQNNGV. CDR3 size: 16 residues. The CDR3 nucleotides read TGTGCCAGCAGCCCTCGGAGGGGACAGGGGGGCTACGAGCAGTACTTC. Its translation is CASSPRRGQGGYEQYF.

This clonotype was seen many times. The chain joins TRBV29-1 to TRBJ1-2; TRBD1 is a possible D gene (5 bases). The CDR3 length is 12 residues. The V end lost 7 bases, the J end lost 5 bases, and 14 bases lay between the germline ends. Germline CDR1 and CDR2: SQVTM and ANQGSEA. CDR3 loop: CSARERGYGYTF. The CDR3 DNA follows: TGCAGCGCTAGGGAGAGGGGATATGGCTACACCTTC.

This clonotype was detected a few times. Mismatch with germline at one junction end may stem from a read error. The rearrangement links TRBV4-2 to TRBJ2-1; 8 nucleotides align to TRBD2. Germline V lookup: CDR1 LGHNA, CDR2 YNFKEQ. CDR3 length: 15 residues. Written as DNA, the CDR3 is TGTGCCAGCAGCCAAGCGGGGGGGCACTACAGTGAGCAGTTCTTC. It encodes CASSQAGGHYSEQFF.

The chain employs TRBV10-2 and TRBJ1-1, with D uncertain. The germline CDR1 and CDR2 sequences are WSHSY and SAAADI. CDR3 length: 13 amino acids. The CDR3 spells CVTRRGLNTEAFF. The CDR3, as DNA: TGCGTCACCAGACGGGGATTGAACACTGAAGCTTTCTTT.

This clonotype was found many times. The rearrangement joins TRBV5-1 to TRBJ2-7; TRBD1 aligns across 8 bases. The germline V gene has CDR1 SGHRS and CDR2 YFSETQ. Unmatched junction bases numbered 12, after V lost 2 bases and J lost 2 bases. The CDR3 spans 17 residues. The CDR3 DNA is TGCGCCAGCAGCTTATGGGGACAGGTTCAACCAACCTACGAGCAGTACTTC. Residues: CASSLWGQVQPTYEQYF.